This TCR beta chain is drawn from a study of cytomegalovirus exposure and HLA in healthy donors. Regarding the study as a whole: CMV serostatus was the sole immune exposure information available. Previous analysis showed most TCR beta V segments were productive about 90% or about 30% of the time. High specificity and sensitivity for cytomegalovirus status were reported for the classifier.

Details on this clone: Its antigen is not identified. Additional DNA sequences in this sample encode the identical CDR3.

Germline lookup yields CDR1 GTSNPN and CDR2 SVGIG (reference sequence). This CDR3 is built from 15 residues. Trimming took off 2 bases at V and 2 bases at J, with 13 bases between the two ends. PCR primers comprised 60 Vbeta and 13 Jbeta primers. As originally analysed: In a later analysis, 80 million to 100 million unique TCR beta chains included roughly 11 million shared by two or more donors. Clones were read by immunoSEQ multiplex PCR, and TCRdb kept only the in-frame ones, dropping some. The V and J calls and the clone size are those of that table, but D and trimming were determined from the DNA. The sample lists 120,000 to 150,000 clones, about four fifths occurring once.

This receptor was taken from a male donor in good health and CMV-seronegative. Sequenced sample: PBMCs. The chain combines TRBV30 with TRBJ1-5; D might be TRBD1 (5 bases). CDR3 protein: CAWSLLGGGNQPQHF. DNA of the CDR3: TGTGCCTGGAGTCTTCTGGGGGGGGGCAATCAGCCCCAGCATTTT.